This TCR beta chain is from a study of T cell responses to AZD1222 COVID-19 vaccine. Generated by immunoSEQ multiplex PCR, the TCRdb table keeps only in-frame clones and is missing some. The sample contains about 120,000 clones, approximately 90% of which appear only once. For this clone: As yet, its antigen is unknown.

General observations from the study: Donors skewed white British and female; clonal diversity was possibly underestimated. Spike was spanned by vaccine-associated CD4 TCRs, which were dominant at 160-218 and 743-854.

This CDR3 is 13 amino acids long. The V and J ends lost 2 bases and 6 bases respectively, with 9 bases between them. Germline CDR1 SGHTA, CDR2 FQGTGA. The starting material was peripheral blood, obtained 28 days after the second AZD1222 dose. The chain joins TRBV7-3 to TRBJ2-3, with D tentatively TRBD1 (5 bases). The sequence was collected from an adult who received the AZD1222 COVID-19 vaccine. This chain's CDR3 is CASSLGAFDTQYF. The CDR3 nucleotides read TGTGCCAGCAGCTTAGGGGCTTTCGATACGCAGTATTTT.